Below, one T cell receptor beta chain is given with its context. Its antigen remains unknown. With a much larger clone just one base away, this may be a read error. V lost 2 bases and J lost 11, with 24 bases in between. This CDR3 comprises 16 residues. Germline V gene data show CDR1 as LGHNA and CDR2 as YSLEER. The data belong to a study of blood T cells in healthy people across ages. Study results and caveats: The recorded TCR beta diversity per million T cells decreased in a roughly linear manner with age.

Next came a second PCR, run for 7 to 11 cycles, which used a sample-barcoded 5' primer along with a J-beta primer mix. TCRdb fed the 5' RACE reads into MiXCR, producing one record per CDR3 protein. The repertoire holds hundreds of thousands of distinct CDR3 sequences, with under 30% as singletons. The specimen sequenced was blood. The chain has TRBV4-3 and TRBJ2-5, with TRBD1 as a possible D gene (5 bases). This clonotype was obtained from a woman of 80 years or more in good health. CDR3 region: CASSQFYGQGGDEQYF. CDR3 DNA sequence: TGCGCCAGCAGCCAATTCTATGGGCAGGGTGGCGATGAGCAGTACTTC.